This T cell receptor beta chain was profiled in a study of metastatic and nonmetastatic thyroid tumors. Study in general: Blood and tumor or nodule tissue repertoires from malignant and benign thyroid patients were compared. Findings and limits, study-wide: As reported, TCR beta diversity in blood and tumor was significantly higher in malignant thyroid tumors than in benign nodules.

Per the original methods: For papillary thyroid cancer, a distant-metastasis classifier was constructed from CDR3 differences observed across clinicopathological groups. TCRdb re-clonotyped the PCR reads through MiXCR. What appears here as the V and J calls and clone size reflects TCRdb's work, not the paper's. The repertoire holds about 20,000 clones, with approximately 28% as singletons. Trimming removed 1 base from V and 4 bases from J, with 8 bases in between. Germline assignment: CDR1 LNHNV and CDR2 YYDKDF (reference sequence). This CDR3 is built from 13 residues. Before thyroid surgery, none of the patients had received any treatment. A remark on this clone: Its antigen is as yet unknown.

The chain uses TRBV15 and TRBJ2-7, with D hard to call. The clonotype was recovered from a male donor with papillary thyroid cancer or a benign thyroid nodule (not recorded which). Some clones in this sample may be carry-over from other donors' samples. The specimen sequenced was tumor tissue. The CDR3 DNA sequence: TGTGCCACCAGCAGAGGCGCGGAATACGAGCAGTACTTC. The encoded protein is CATSRGAEYEQYF.